The present T cell receptor (beta chain) was sequenced within a study of T cell responses to AZD1222 COVID-19 vaccine. J was trimmed by 6 bases and V by 5 bases; bases with no gene match: 7. Germline values: CDR1 MNHEY, CDR2 SMNVEV (reference sequence). The CDR3 extends over 14 amino acids. The repertoire was sequenced with immunoSEQ multiplex PCR; TCRdb's copy has only in-frame clones and lacks some. The repertoire consists of approximately 130,000 clones, with 80% to 90% occurring once and the leading ten covering 11%. This sequence originates from an adult in good health. The chain joins TRBV27 to TRBJ2-1; 7 bases match TRBD1. The sequences come from peripheral blood, collected on day 0 of MenACWY control vaccination. CDR3 coding DNA: TGTGCCAGCAGTATCGGGACAGACCCCAATGAGCAGTTCTTC. Amino acids: CASSIGTDPNEQFF.